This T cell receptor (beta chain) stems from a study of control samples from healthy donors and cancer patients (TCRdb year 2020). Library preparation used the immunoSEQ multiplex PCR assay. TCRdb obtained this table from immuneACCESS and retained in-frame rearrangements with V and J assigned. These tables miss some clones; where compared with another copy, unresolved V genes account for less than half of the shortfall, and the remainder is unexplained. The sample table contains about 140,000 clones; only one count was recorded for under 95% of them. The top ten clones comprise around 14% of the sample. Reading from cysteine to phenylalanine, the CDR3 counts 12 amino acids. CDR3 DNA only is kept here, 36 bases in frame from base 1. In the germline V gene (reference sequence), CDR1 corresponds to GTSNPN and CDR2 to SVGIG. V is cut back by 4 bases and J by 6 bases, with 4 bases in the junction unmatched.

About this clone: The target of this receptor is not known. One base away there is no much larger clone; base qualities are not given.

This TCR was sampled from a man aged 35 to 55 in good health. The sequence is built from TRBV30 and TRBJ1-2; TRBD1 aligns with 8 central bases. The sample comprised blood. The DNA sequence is TGTGCCTGGATCCGACAGGGGAATGGCTACACCTTC. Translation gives CAWIRQGNGYTF.